Relative to its sample, the clone carrying this T cell receptor (beta chain) is medium-sized. V was trimmed by 0 bases and J by 5 bases, leaving 7 bases between them. Germline V gene sequence: CDR1 DFQATT, CDR2 SNEGSKA (reference sequence). This CDR3 has 12 residues. Via MiXCR, TCRdb re-called the 5' RACE reads, giving one row per CDR3 protein. The sample lists under 9,500 distinct CDR3 sequences, under 40% occurring once. The sorted Tregs were CD4+CD25+CD127-/low cells. The genes are TRBV20-1 and TRBJ1-2; D gene unclear. The clonotype comes from a female donor with breast cancer. Sequencing was performed on Tregs sorted from blood. The CDR3 DNA follows: TGCAGTGCTAGAGAACAGAATTATGGCTACACCTTC. This translates into CSAREQNYGYTF.